This TCR beta chain was recorded in a study of T cell repertoires in cytomegalovirus infection. The CDR3 sequence is 15 residues long. CDR1 and CDR2 (germline): SNHLY, FYNNEI. Between the trimmed V and J ends, which lost 4 bases and 0 bases, there was a span of 10 bases. TCRdb reprocessed the reads with MiXCR, giving one entry per CDR3 protein. The table shows tens of thousands of distinct CDR3 sequences, with less than 30% occurring only once. Note on this clonotype: No antigen is known for it.

The chain links TRBV2 to TRBJ2-1; the D gene is possibly TRBD1 (6 bases). This receptor was identified in a human donor in good health (CMV status not recorded). Some clones in this sample may be carry-over from other donors' samples. Sample: CD8+ T cells from cultured PBMCs, taken from culture after CMV antigen stimulation. CDR3 residues: CASSAEQGSYNEQFF. DNA of the CDR3: TGTGCCAGCAGTGCGGAACAGGGCTCCTACAATGAGCAGTTCTTC.